The 10 T cell receptor beta chains below all came from one sample that was sequenced in a study of shared clonotypes between healthy human individuals. TCRdb's copy holds only in-frame clones and misses some; the assay was immunoSEQ multiplex PCR. This table holds hundreds of thousands of clones, around 96% found once. Only CD45RO-negative cells positively selected for CCR7 counted as naive CD8 cells, so terminally differentiated effector memory CD45RA+ cells were excluded. The sequenced sample was naive CD8+ T cells sorted from blood. These receptors were collected from a woman aged 25 to 39 in good health.

Note on this clone: Other DNA sequences in this specimen translate into the identical CDR3. The chain uses TRBV19 and TRBJ2-3; a possible D gene is TRBD2 (5 bases). The CDR3 spans 15 residues. Trimming left V 3 bases short and J 0 bases short, with 10 bases between. Germline V lookup: CDR1 LNHDA, CDR2 SQIVND (reference sequence). CDR3 bases: TGTGCCAGTAGTATTTTAGCGACTAGCACAGATACGCAGTATTTT. Its protein is CASSILATSTDTQYF.

This clone was seen once. V usage is TRBV11-2 and J usage is TRBJ2-3; D is unresolved. CDR1 and CDR2 from the germline V gene are SGHAT and FQNNGV. CDR3 length: 15 amino acids. Trimming left V 4 bases short and J 4 bases short, with 15 bases between. The CDR3 loop reads CASSSVPEAADTQYF. CDR3 in DNA: TGTGCCAGCAGCTCGGTCCCTGAAGCCGCAGATACGCAGTATTTT. The full variable domain, with the rest looked up from reference TRBV11-2 and TRBJ2-3, is EAGVAQSPRYKIIEKRQSVAFWCNPISGHATLYWYQQILGQGPKLLIQFQNNGVVDDSQLPKDRFSAERLKGVDSTLKIQPAKLEDSAVYLCASSSVPEAADTQYFGPGTRLTVL.

This chain links TRBV29-1 with TRBJ2-1; D possibly corresponds to TRBD2 (6 bases). The CDR3 runs to 13 residues. V was cut by 4 bases and J by 4 bases, with 11 bases left in between. Germline CDR1 is SQVTM and CDR2 is ANQGSEA. CDR3 coding DNA: TGCAGCGTTGGGCGGGAATCATACAATGAGCAGTTCTTC. It encodes CSVGRESYNEQFF.

The rearrangement links TRBV4-1 to TRBJ2-5; no firm D call. V lost 1 base and J 4 bases, leaving 16 bases between the germline ends. CDR1 and CDR2 from the germline V gene are MGHRA and YSYEKL. CDR3 length equals 16 residues. As DNA, the CDR3 is TGCGCCAGCAGCCAAGGAGTGGCACCGAAGAGAGAGACCCAGTACTTC. It yields the protein CASSQGVAPKRETQYF.

The chain has TRBV27 and TRBJ2-7, with a weak D call TRBD2 (6 bases). V gave up 6 bases and J gave up 2 bases, with 20 bases separating them. Germline lookup yields CDR1 MNHEY and CDR2 SMNVEV (reference sequence). The CDR3 totals 16 residues. CDR3 sequence (DNA): TGTGCCAGCAGCCACGGTGGGAGACTAGGAGCCTACGAGCAGTACTTC. Translated: CASSHGGRLGAYEQYF.

V is TRBV2 and J is TRBJ1-1, with 8 bases that match TRBD1. Trimming at V came to 4 bases and at J to 0 bases, leaving 1 base not matched to a gene. Per the germline V gene, CDR1 is SNHLY and CDR2 is FYNNEI. The CDR3 totals 14 residues. The CDR3 bases are TGTGCCAGCAGTGCGGACAGGGTGAACACTGAAGCTTTCTTT. It specifies CASSADRVNTEAFF.

This clone was recorded only once. This sequence joins TRBV28 and TRBJ2-1; D remains ambiguous. Trimming pared 6 bases from V and 0 bases from J, leaving 12 bases between. CDR1 and CDR2 from the germline V gene are MDHEN and SYDVKM. The CDR3 spans 15 residues. This CDR3 is CASSQGLSSYNEQFF. The DNA for the CDR3 is TGTGCCAGCAGCCAAGGGCTTAGCTCCTACAATGAGCAGTTCTTC. The entire variable domain, with the rest obtained from reference TRBV28 and TRBJ2-1, is as follows: DVKVTQSSRYLVKRTGEKVFLECVQDMDHENMFWYRQDPGLGLRLIYFSYDVKMKEKGDIPEGYSVSREKKERFSLILESASTNQTSMYLCASSQGLSSYNEQFFGPGTRLTVL.

This chain joins TRBV28 and TRBJ1-4; D gene ambiguous. Trimming pared 3 bases from V and 0 bases from J, leaving 14 bases between. Germline CDR1 is MDHEN and CDR2 is SYDVKM. This CDR3 spans 17 amino acids. The CDR3: CASSFPPSSATNEKLFF. CDR3 nucleotides: TGTGCCAGCAGTTTCCCGCCCTCATCTGCAACTAATGAAAAACTGTTTTTT.

CDR3 nucleotides: TGCGCCAGCAGCCCAAGGACAGGGGGCATCGACACTGAAGCTTTCTTT. It is translated as CASSPRTGGIDTEAFF. This chain links TRBV5-1 with TRBJ1-1; 11 bases are a match to TRBD1. The CDR3 is 16 residues long. V gave up 4 bases and J gave up 3 bases; unmatched junction bases: 8. Germline CDR1 SGHRS, CDR2 YFSETQ.

This clone appeared a single time. The V gene is TRBV19, the J gene TRBJ2-7; D perhaps matches TRBD1 (5 bases). V was trimmed by 4 bases and J by 5 bases, leaving 12 bases between them. Germline loops: CDR1 LNHDA, CDR2 SQIVND (reference sequence). The CDR3 spans 13 residues. CDR3 sequence reads: CASSRTGFNEQYF. Here the CDR3 DNA reads TGTGCCAGTAGTAGAACAGGATTCAACGAGCAGTACTTC.